A single sample is the source of the 16 T cell receptor beta chains below, sequenced in a study of T cell responses to AZD1222 COVID-19 vaccine. Clones were sequenced by immunoSEQ multiplex PCR, and TCRdb holds only the in-frame ones, with some missing. This sample carries 120,000 or so clones, around nine tenths of them seen once, and the ten largest clones take around 3.8%. The starting material was peripheral blood, obtained 28 days after the second AZD1222 dose. All receptors derive from an adult who received the AZD1222 COVID-19 vaccine.

This sequence joins TRBV7-9 and TRBJ1-1, with D possibly TRBD1 on 6 matching bases. The germline CDR1 and CDR2 sequences are SEHNR and FQNEAQ (reference sequence). CDR3 size: 15 residues. V was pared by 5 bases and J by 4 bases, with 17 bases between. The CDR3 DNA reads TGTGCCAGCAGCCCCCAGACAGGATTGGGCACTGAAGCTTTCTTT. It yields the protein CASSPQTGLGTEAFF. The whole variable domain, filled in from reference TRBV7-9 and TRBJ1-1, reads DTGVSQNPRHKITKRGQNVTFRCDPISEHNRLYWYRQTLGQGPEFLTYFQNEAQLEKSRLLSDRFSAERPKGSFSTLEIQRTEQGDSAMYLCASSPQTGLGTEAFFGQGTRLTVV.

The V gene is TRBV6-2 or TRBV6-3, the J gene TRBJ2-1; 7 nucleotides line up with TRBD1. The CDR3 is 13 amino acids. CDR1 and CDR2 (germline): MNHEY, SVGEGT. With V trimmed by 6 bases and J by 7 bases, 6 bases remained unmatched. In DNA form, the CDR3 reads TGTGCCAGCAGCAGACAACAGGGGAATGAGCAGTTCTTC. This codes for CASSRQQGNEQFF.

The chain is built from TRBV27 and TRBJ1-2, with a weak D call TRBD1 (6 bases). Germline assignment: CDR1 MNHEY and CDR2 SMNVEV (reference sequence). This CDR3 contains 15 residues. Deletions cut 4 bases from V and 0 bases from J, with 12 bases between. The CDR3: CASSSPRTANYGYTF. In DNA form, the CDR3 reads TGTGCCAGCAGTTCTCCCAGGACAGCTAACTATGGCTACACCTTC.

J is TRBJ1-1 and V is TRBV11-2; TRBD1 is a possible D gene (6 bases). Germline values: CDR1 SGHAT, CDR2 FQNNGV. There are 13 residues in the CDR3. V lost 5 bases and J lost 4, with 11 bases in between. The CDR3 loop is CASSLTGLTEAFF. In nucleotides, the CDR3 is TGTGCCAGCAGCCTAACAGGGCTCACTGAAGCTTTCTTT.

This rearrangement joins TRBV4-2 to TRBJ1-6; maybe TRBD1 (6 bases). With 1 base removed from V and 5 bases from J, the gap between germline ends came to 12 bases. CDR1 LGHNA and CDR2 YNFKEQ come from the germline V gene. This CDR3 is 16 amino acids long. CDR3 bases: TGTGCCAGCAGCCAAGGGACAGTCGCTGATAATTCACCCCTCCACTTT. It yields the protein CASSQGTVADNSPLHF.

Turning to this clone: The junction departs from the called germline gene at one end, perhaps through a read error. The J gene is TRBJ2-3, the V gene TRBV7-6; 10 nucleotides line up with TRBD1. Looked up from germline, CDR1 is SGHVS and CDR2 is FNYEAQ. The CDR3 totals 16 residues. This CDR3 reads CACRELPGQGSGTQYF. In DNA, the CDR3 is TGTGCCTGCAGGGAACTCCCGGGACAGGGGTCCGGAACGCAGTATTTT.

This clone was observed a single time. The chain is built from TRBV30 and TRBJ2-3, with D unresolved. V was cut by 2 bases and J by 4 bases, with 7 bases left in between. There are 12 residues in the CDR3. The germline gives CDR1 GTSNPN, CDR2 SVGIG (reference sequence). The CDR3 DNA is TGTGCCTGGAGTATAGCAGCAGATACGCAGTATTTT. It specifies CAWSIAADTQYF. Full variable domain (missing parts from reference TRBV30 and TRBJ2-3): SQTIHQWPATLVQPVGSPLSLECTVEGTSNPNLYWYRQAAGRGLQLLFYSVGIGQISSEVPQNLSASRPQDRQFILSSKKLLLSDSGFYLCAWSIAADTQYFGPGTRLTVL.

The rearrangement links TRBV3-1 (or the pseudogene TRBV3-2) to TRBJ2-1, with D perhaps being TRBD1 or TRBD2 (7 bases each). CDR1 is LGHDT and CDR2 is YNNKEL in the germline V gene (reference sequence). Trimming shortened V by 5 bases and J by 7 bases, and 12 bases separated the two germline ends. The CDR3 is made up of 13 amino acids. The DNA of the CDR3 is TGTGCCAGCAGCTACCAGGGGGGGAATGAGCAGTTCTTC. Translation: CASSYQGGNEQFF.

V and J are TRBV4-3 and TRBJ1-3; D is ambiguous. The CDR3 loop spans 16 amino acids. V gave up 0 bases and J gave up 0 bases, with 9 bases separating them. CDR1 and CDR2 from the germline V gene are LGHNA and YSLEER. As DNA, the CDR3 is TGCGCCAGCAGCCAAGACGCCATCAGCTCTGGAAACACCATATATTTT. It is translated as CASSQDAISSGNTIYF.

The chain's CDR3 is CASSLGAGSAYNEQFF. Written as DNA, the CDR3 is TGTGCCAGCAGCCTGGGGGCGGGGTCTGCCTACAATGAGCAGTTCTTC. The chain links TRBV9 to TRBJ2-1; D is perhaps TRBD1 or TRBD2 (6 bases each). Between the trimmed V and J ends, which lost 4 bases and 2 bases, there was a span of 16 bases. The germline gives CDR1 SGDLS, CDR2 YYNGEE. The CDR3 is 16 amino acids.

With respect to this clone: This same CDR3 is encoded by further DNA sequences in the sample. V is TRBV4-2 and J is TRBJ1-2, with no clear D. This CDR3 has 13 amino acids. Germline CDR1 is LGHNA and CDR2 is YNFKEQ. V dropped 3 bases and J dropped 2 bases, with 7 bases sitting between them. CDR3 loop: CASSQGGNYGYTF. CDR3 sequence (DNA): TGTGCCAGCAGCCAGGGAGGCAACTATGGCTACACCTTC.

The chain recombines TRBV19 with TRBJ1-1, with 9 bases identical to TRBD1. The junction had 5 bases not matched to a gene; V was cut back by 5 bases and J by 7 bases. The CDR3 extends over 13 amino acids. Per the germline V gene, CDR1 is LNHDA and CDR2 is SQIVND (reference sequence). In nucleotides, the CDR3 is TGTGCCAGTAGTTCTCCGGGACAGGGTGAAGCTTTCTTT. It translates to CASSSPGQGEAFF.

The V call is TRBV5-6, the J call TRBJ1-1; D is unclear. This CDR3 contains 14 residues. The V end lost 7 bases, the J end lost 4 bases, and 17 bases lay between the germline ends. CDR1 and CDR2 (germline): SGHDT, YYEEEE. This CDR3 is CASGDGKWVTEAFF. CDR3 in DNA: TGTGCCAGCGGAGACGGTAAATGGGTCACTGAAGCTTTCTTT.

This chain uses TRBV5-6 with TRBJ1-1, with D hard to call. The CDR3 length is 14 residues. V was shortened by 6 bases and J by 5 bases, with 17 bases between the two germline ends. Germline lookup yields CDR1 SGHDT and CDR2 YYEEEE. CDR3 in amino acids: CASTTDLGGTEAFF. As DNA, the CDR3 is TGTGCCAGCACCACCGACCTGGGTGGTACTGAAGCTTTCTTT.

In this sample, this clone turned up once. The chain is built from TRBV5-1 and TRBJ1-2, with a possible D match to TRBD1 (5 bases). Germline V gene sequence: CDR1 SGHRS, CDR2 YFSETQ. V was pared by 0 bases and J by 3 bases, with 12 bases between. The length of the CDR3 is 15 residues. The DNA for the CDR3 is TGCGCCAGCAGCTTGGTCATAGACAGCCACTATGGCTACACCTTC. This translates into CASSLVIDSHYGYTF.

The chain links TRBV19 to TRBJ2-1; TRBD2 matches at 8 bases. The length of the CDR3 is 15 residues. Germline values: CDR1 LNHDA, CDR2 SQIVND (reference sequence). The V segment lost 8 bases and the J segment 6 bases; nucleotides outside the gene matches: 12. The DNA for the CDR3 is TGTGCCAGTTCTCTTGGCGGGGGGTCTGGCAATGAGCAGTTCTTC. Amino acids: CASSLGGGSGNEQFF.